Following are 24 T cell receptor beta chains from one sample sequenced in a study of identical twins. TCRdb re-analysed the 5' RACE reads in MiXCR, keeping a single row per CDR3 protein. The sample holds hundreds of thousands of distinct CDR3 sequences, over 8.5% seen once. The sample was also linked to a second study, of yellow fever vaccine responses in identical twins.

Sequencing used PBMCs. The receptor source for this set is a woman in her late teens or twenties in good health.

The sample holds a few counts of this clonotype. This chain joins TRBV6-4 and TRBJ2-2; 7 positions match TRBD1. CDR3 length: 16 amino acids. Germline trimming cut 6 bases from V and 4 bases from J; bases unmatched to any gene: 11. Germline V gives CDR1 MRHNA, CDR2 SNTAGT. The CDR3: CASSPGTVAFTGELFF. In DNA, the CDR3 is TGTGCCAGCAGCCCCGGGACAGTTGCGTTCACCGGGGAGCTGTTTTTT.

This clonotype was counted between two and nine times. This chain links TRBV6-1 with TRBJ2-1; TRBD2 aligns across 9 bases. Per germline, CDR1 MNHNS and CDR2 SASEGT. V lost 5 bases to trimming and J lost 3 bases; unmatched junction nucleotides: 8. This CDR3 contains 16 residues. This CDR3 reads CASSQKAAGGYNEQFF. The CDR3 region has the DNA TGTGCCAGCAGTCAAAAGGCAGCGGGGGGCTACAATGAGCAGTTCTTC.

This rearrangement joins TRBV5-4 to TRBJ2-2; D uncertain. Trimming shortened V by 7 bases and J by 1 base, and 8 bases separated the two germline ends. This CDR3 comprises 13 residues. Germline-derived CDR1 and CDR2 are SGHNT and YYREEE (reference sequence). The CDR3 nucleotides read TGTGCCAGCCCAGACATGAACACCGGGGAGCTGTTTTTT. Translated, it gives CASPDMNTGELFF. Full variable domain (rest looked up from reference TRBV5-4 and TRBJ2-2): ETGVTQSPTHLIKTRGQQVTLRCSSQSGHNTVSWYQQALGQGPQFIFQYYREEENGRGNFPPRFSGLQFPNYSSELNVNALELDDSALYLCASPDMNTGELFFGEGSRLTVL.

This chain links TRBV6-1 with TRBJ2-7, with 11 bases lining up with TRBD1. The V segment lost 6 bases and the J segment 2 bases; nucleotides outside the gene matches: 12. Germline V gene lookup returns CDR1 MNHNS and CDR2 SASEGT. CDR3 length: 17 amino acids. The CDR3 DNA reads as TGTGCCAGCAGCCCACAGGACAGGGGGCCTGTAACCTACGAGCAGTACTTC. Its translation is CASSPQDRGPVTYEQYF.

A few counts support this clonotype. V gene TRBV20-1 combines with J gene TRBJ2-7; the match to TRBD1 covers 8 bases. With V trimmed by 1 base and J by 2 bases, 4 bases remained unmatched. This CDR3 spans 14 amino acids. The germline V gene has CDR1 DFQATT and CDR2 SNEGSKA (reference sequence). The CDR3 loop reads CSARGQGMTYEQYF. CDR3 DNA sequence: TGCAGTGCTAGAGGACAGGGGATGACCTACGAGCAGTACTTC.

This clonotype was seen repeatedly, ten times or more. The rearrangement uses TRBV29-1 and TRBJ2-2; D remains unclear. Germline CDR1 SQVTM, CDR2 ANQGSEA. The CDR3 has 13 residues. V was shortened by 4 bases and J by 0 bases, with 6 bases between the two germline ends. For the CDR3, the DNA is TGCAGCGTTGTGGGTGCGAACACCGGGGAGCTGTTTTTT. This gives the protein CSVVGANTGELFF.

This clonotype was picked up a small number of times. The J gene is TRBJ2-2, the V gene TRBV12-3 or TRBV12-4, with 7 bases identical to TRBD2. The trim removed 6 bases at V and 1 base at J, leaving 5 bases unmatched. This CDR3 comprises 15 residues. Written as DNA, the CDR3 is TGTGCCAGCAGGGAGACTAGCATGAACACCGGGGAGCTGTTTTTT. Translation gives CASRETSMNTGELFF.

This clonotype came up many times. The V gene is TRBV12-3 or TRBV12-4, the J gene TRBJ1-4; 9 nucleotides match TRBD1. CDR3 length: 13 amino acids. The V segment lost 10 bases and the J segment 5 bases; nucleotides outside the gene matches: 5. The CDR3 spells CATRTGANEKLFF. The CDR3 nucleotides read TGTGCCACGCGGACAGGGGCGAATGAAAAACTGTTTTTT.

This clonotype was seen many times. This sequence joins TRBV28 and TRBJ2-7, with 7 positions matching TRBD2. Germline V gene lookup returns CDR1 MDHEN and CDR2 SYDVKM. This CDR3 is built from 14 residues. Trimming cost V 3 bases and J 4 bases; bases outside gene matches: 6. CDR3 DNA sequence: TGTGCCAGCAGTTTGGCGGGGGACTCGTACGAGCAGTACTTC. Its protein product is CASSLAGDSYEQYF.

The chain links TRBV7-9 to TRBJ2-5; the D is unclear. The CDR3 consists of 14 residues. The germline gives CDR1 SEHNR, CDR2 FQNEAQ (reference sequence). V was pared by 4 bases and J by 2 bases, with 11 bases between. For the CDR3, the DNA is TGTGCCAGCAGCTCCTTGGACCAGCAAGAGACCCAGTACTTC. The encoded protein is CASSSLDQQETQYF.

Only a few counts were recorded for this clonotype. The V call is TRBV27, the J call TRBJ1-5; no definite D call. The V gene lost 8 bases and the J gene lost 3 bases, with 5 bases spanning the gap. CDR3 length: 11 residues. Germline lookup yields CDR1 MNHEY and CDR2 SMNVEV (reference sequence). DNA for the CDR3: TGTGCCAGCGGGGTCAATCAGCCCCAGCATTTT. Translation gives CASGVNQPQHF.

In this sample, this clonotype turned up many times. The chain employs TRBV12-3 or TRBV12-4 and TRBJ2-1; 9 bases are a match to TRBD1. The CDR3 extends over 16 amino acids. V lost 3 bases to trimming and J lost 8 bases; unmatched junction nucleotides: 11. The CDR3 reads CASSFTTGGLRHEQFF. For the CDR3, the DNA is TGTGCCAGCAGTTTCACCACAGGGGGCCTACGTCATGAGCAGTTCTTC.

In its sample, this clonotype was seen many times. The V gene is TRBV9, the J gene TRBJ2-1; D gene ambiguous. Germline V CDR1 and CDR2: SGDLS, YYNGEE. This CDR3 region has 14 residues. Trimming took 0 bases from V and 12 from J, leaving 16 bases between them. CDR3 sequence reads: CASSVGDPLIRQFF. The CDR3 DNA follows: TGTGCCAGCAGCGTAGGGGATCCACTCATACGGCAGTTCTTC.

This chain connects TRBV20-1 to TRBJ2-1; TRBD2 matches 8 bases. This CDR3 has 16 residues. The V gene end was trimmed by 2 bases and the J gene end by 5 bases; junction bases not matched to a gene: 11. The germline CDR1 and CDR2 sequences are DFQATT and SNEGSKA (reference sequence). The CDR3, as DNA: TGCAGTGCTAGACCATATACTAGCGGTTTAAACAATGAGCAGTTCTTC. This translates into CSARPYTSGLNNEQFF.

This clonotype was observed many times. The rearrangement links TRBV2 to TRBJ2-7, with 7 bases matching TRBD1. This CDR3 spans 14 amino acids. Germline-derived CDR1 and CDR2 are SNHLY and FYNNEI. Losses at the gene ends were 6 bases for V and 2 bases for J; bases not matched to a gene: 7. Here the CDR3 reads CASRTGQITYEQYF. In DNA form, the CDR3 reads TGTGCCAGCAGAACGGGACAGATAACCTACGAGCAGTACTTC.

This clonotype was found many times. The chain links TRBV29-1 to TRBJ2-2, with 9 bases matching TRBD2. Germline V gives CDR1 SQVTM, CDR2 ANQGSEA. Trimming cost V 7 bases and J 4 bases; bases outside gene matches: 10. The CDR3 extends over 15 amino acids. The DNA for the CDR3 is TGCAGCGCCGAGAGGAGCGGGAGGAGCACCGGGGAGCTGTTTTTT. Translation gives CSAERSGRSTGELFF.

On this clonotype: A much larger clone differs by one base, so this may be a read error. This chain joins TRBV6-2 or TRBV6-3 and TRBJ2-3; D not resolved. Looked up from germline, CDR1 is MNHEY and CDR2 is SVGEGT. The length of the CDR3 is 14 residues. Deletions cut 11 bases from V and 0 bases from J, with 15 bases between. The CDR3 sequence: CACKLPSSTDTQYF. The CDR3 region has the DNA TGTGCCTGCAAGCTACCCTCTAGCACAGATACGCAGTATTTT.

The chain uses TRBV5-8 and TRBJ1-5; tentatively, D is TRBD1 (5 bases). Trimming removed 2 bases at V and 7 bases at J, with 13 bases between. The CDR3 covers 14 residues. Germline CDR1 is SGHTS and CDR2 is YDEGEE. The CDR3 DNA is TGTGCCAGCAGCTTTTCGGGGACTGAACAGCCCCAGCATTTT. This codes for CASSFSGTEQPQHF.

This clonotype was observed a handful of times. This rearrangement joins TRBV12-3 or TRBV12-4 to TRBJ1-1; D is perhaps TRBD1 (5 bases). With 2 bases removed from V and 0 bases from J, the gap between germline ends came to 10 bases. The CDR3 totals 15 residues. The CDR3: CASSLFAGLNTEAFF. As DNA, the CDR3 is TGTGCCAGCAGTTTATTCGCAGGGCTGAACACTGAAGCTTTCTTT.

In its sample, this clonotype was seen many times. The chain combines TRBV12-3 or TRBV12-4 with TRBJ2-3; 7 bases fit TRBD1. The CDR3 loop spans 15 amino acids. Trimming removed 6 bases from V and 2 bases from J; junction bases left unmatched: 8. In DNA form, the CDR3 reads TGTGCCAGCAGCCACCGGGACAGAGACACAGATACGCAGTATTTT. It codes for CASSHRDRDTDTQYF.

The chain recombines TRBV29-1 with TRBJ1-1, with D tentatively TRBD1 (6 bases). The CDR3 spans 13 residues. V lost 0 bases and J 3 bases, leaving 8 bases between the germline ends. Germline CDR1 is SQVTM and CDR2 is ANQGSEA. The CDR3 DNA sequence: TGCAGCGTTGAAGACAGGGGAGACACTGAAGCTTTCTTT. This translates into CSVEDRGDTEAFF.

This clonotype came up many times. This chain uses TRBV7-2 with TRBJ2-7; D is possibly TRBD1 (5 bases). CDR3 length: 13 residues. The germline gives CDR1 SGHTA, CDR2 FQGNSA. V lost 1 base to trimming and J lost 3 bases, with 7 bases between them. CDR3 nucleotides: TGTGCCAGCAGCTTAGACAGGAACTACGAGCAGTACTTC. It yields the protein CASSLDRNYEQYF.

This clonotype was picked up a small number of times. The CDR3, as DNA: TGTGCCACCAGTGATACCGGGACAGGGATCCACGAGCAGTACTTC. Its translation is CATSDTGTGIHEQYF. This sequence joins TRBV24-1 and TRBJ2-7, with 9 bases lining up with TRBD1. V was clipped by 3 bases and J by 5 bases; unmatched bases: 7. The V gene's germline CDR1 is KGHDR and CDR2 SFDVKD. The CDR3 runs 15 residues.

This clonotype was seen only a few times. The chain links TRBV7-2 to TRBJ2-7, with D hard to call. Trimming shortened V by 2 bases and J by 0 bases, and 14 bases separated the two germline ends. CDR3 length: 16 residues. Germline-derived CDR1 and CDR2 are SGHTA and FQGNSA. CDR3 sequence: CASSLIAGPPSYEQYF. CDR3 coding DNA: TGTGCCAGCAGCTTAATTGCAGGACCTCCCTCCTACGAGCAGTACTTC.